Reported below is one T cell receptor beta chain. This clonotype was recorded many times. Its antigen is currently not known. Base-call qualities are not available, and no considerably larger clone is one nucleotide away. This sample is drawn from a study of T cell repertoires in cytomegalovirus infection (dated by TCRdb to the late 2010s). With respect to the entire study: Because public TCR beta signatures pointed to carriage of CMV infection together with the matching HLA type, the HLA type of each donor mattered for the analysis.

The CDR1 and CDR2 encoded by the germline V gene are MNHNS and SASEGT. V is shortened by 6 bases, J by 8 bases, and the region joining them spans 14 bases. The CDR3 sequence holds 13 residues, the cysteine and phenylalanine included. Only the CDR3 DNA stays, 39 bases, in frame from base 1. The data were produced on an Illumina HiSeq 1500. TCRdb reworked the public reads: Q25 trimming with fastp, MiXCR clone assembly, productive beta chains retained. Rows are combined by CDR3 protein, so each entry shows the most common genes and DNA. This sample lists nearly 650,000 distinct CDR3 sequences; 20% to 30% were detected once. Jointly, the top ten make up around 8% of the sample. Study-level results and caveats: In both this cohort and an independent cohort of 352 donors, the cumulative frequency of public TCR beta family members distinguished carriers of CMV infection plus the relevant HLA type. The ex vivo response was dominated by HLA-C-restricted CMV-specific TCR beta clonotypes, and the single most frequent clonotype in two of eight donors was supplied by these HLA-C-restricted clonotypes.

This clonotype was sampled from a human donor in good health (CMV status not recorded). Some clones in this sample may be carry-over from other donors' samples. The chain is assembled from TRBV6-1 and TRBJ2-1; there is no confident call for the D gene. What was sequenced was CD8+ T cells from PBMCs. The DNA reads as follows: TGTGCCAGCAGCGAAAGGGCTACCGATGAGCAGTTCTTC. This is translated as CASSERATDEQFF.